These T cell receptor beta chains were read from a single sample in a study of Ad26.COV2.S vaccination and SARS-CoV-2 variants. Generated by immunoSEQ multiplex PCR, the TCRdb table keeps only in-frame clones and is missing some. The profile shows hundreds of thousands of clones, around 87% of them singletons. The material was peripheral blood, obtained in a trial of Ad26.COV2.S vaccine versus placebo. These receptors came from a person between 18 and 60 years old who received the Ad26.COV2.S COVID-19 vaccine or a placebo. Both conserved end residues are part of each CDR3. The D gene is left open where the match is weak. Not every row has a clone size; where given, it reads once, few, many or a size class.

v_call,d_call,j_call,clone_size,cdr3_nt,cdr3_aa
TRBV6-4,.,TRBJ2-1,.,TGTGCCAGCAGTGAGGAACTGCCGGGCCATGAGCAGTTCTTC,CASSEELPGHEQFF
TRBV19,.,TRBJ2-7,.,TGTGCCAGTAGTATGTTAGTGTTTACCTACGAGCAGTACTTC,CASSMLVFTYEQYF
TRBV5-1,.,TRBJ1-1,.,TGCGCCAGCAGCCCGCGGACGGTTTCTTTAATGAACACTGAAGCTTTCTTT,CASSPRTVSLMNTEAFF
TRBV10-3,.,TRBJ1-2,.,TGTGCCATCAGTGAGACAGGGTACTATGGCTACACCTTC,CAISETGYYGYTF
TRBV19,TRBD2,TRBJ2-3,once,TGTGCCAGTAGTAAGACTGTAGCGGGAGGCTCCACAGATACGCAGTATTTT,CASSKTVAGGSTDTQYF
TRBV30,.,TRBJ1-1,.,TGTGCCTGGAGTGTACCTTGGGCTGTTGTCACTGAAGCTTTCTTT,CAWSVPWAVVTEAFF
TRBV4-3,.,TRBJ2-1,.,TGCGCCAGCAGCCAAGGACAGATACGCTCCTACAATGAGCAGTTCTTC,CASSQGQIRSYNEQFF
TRBV5-1,TRBD2,TRBJ2-1,.,TGCGCCAGCAGCGGGGGGGTTACTAATGAGCAGTTCTTC,CASSGGVTNEQFF
TRBV30,TRBD1,TRBJ1-6,.,TGTGCCTGGGGGGACAGGGTTAATTCACCCCTCCACTTT,CAWGDRVNSPLHF
TRBV6-2/TRBV6-3,TRBD2,TRBJ2-3,.,TGTGCCAGCAGTTACTCGTGGTCCCGAGCGGGGGGCACAGATACGCAGTATTTT,CASSYSWSRAGGTDTQYF
TRBV5-1,.,TRBJ1-3,.,TGCGCCAGCAGCTTGGCAACAGGGTATTCTGGAAACACCATATATTTT,CASSLATGYSGNTIYF
TRBV6-5,TRBD1,TRBJ2-7,.,TGTGCCAGCAGTTACACCCGGGACAGGGGGAACGAGCAGTACTTC,CASSYTRDRGNEQYF
TRBV18,.,TRBJ2-3,.,TGTGCCAGCTCACCCCCTGGGGCAGATACGCAGTATTTT,CASSPPGADTQYF
TRBV7-8,.,TRBJ1-1,.,TGTGCCAGCAGCCGACGGGGGAACACTGAAGCTTTCTTT,CASSRRGNTEAFF
TRBV11-2,.,TRBJ2-7,.,TGTGCCAGCAGCGGGTTGGCGGGGTTGAACGAGCAGTACTTC,CASSGLAGLNEQYF
TRBV6-6,.,TRBJ1-6,few,TGTGCCAGCAGTCCCGACAGATACAGGGTTAGCTCCTATAATTCACCCCTCCACTTT,CASSPDRYRVSSYNSPLHF
TRBV7-8,TRBD1,TRBJ2-5,few,TGTGCCAGCAGCCGAGGTAGGGGGCATCAAGAGACCCAGTACTTC,CASSRGRGHQETQYF
TRBV6-5,.,TRBJ1-1,.,TGTGCCAGCAGTCTACACAGGTGGAACACTGAAGCTTTCTTT,CASSLHRWNTEAFF
TRBV6-5,.,TRBJ2-5,.,TGTGCCAGCAGTTACAGCAGGGCTGAGACCCAGTACTTC,CASSYSRAETQYF
TRBV24-1,.,TRBJ2-1,.,TGTGCCACCAGTGATTCTGACGGTTACAATGAGCAGTTCTTC,CATSDSDGYNEQFF
TRBV30,.,TRBJ1-1,.,TGTGCCTGGAGTGTACGGGAGGGCACTGAAGCTTTCTTT,CAWSVREGTEAFF
TRBV30,.,TRBJ1-6,few,TGTGCCTGGAGTGTACGGATGGAGGATTCACCCCTCCACTTT,CAWSVRMEDSPLHF
TRBV2,TRBD1,TRBJ1-6,.,TGTGCCAGCACTGCCAGGGGGGCCCCGGATAATTCACCCCTCCACTTT,CASTARGAPDNSPLHF
TRBV18,TRBD1,TRBJ1-1,.,TGTGCCAGCTCACCCCTCGGGACAGGGGCCGAAGCTTTCTTT,CASSPLGTGAEAFF
TRBV19,.,TRBJ1-2,.,TGTGCCTCCTGGTCAGGGGCCCTCTCTAACTATGGCTACACCTTC,CASWSGALSNYGYTF
TRBV7-6,.,TRBJ2-7,.,TGTGCCAGCAGCTTCGGAGGTGACCTATCCTACGAGCAGTACTTC,CASSFGGDLSYEQYF
TRBV5-8,.,TRBJ1-1,.,TGTGCCAGCAGCGCCCTATCGGGCACTGAAGCTTTCTTT,CASSALSGTEAFF
TRBV27,.,TRBJ1-1,.,TGTGCCAGCAGCCTACAGGGAACTAACACTGAAGCTTTCTTT,CASSLQGTNTEAFF
TRBV20-1,TRBD1,TRBJ1-6,.,TGCAGTGCTAGTTCCGGGACAGGGGGCCTTGCATGGAATTCACCCCTCCACTTT,CSASSGTGGLAWNSPLHF
TRBV11-2,.,TRBJ2-1,.,TGTGCCAGCAGCTCGACAGTTGAGCAGTTCTTC,CASSSTVEQFF
TRBV7-8,.,TRBJ2-2,few,TGTGCCAGCAGCTTAGGGGGTGGGGAAACCGGGGAGCTGTTTTTT,CASSLGGGETGELFF
TRBV12-5,TRBD2,TRBJ2-7,once,TGTGCTAGTGGTTCGGGACTAGCGGGAGTGGGTATCCACGAGCAGTACTTC,CASGSGLAGVGIHEQYF
TRBV30,TRBD1,TRBJ2-7,.,TGTGCCTGGAGTGTACAAGGAGACAGGGGGCTCTACGAGCAGTACTTC,CAWSVQGDRGLYEQYF
TRBV5-1,.,TRBJ1-1,.,TGCGCCAGCAGCTTGGCAGGGAGGGGAGATACTGAAGCTTTCTTT,CASSLAGRGDTEAFF
TRBV5-5,TRBD1,TRBJ1-3,.,TGTGCCAGCAGCCTCCAGGGGGAAGGCACCATATATTTT,CASSLQGEGTIYF
TRBV5-1,.,TRBJ2-1,.,TGCGCCAGCAGCCCGCCCCGGGCGGCCGACAATGAGCAGTTCTTC,CASSPPRAADNEQFF
TRBV2,TRBD1,TRBJ1-2,.,TGTGCCAGATTTTCGACAGGGGGAAAGGGCTACACCTTC,CARFSTGGKGYTF
TRBV7-2,TRBD2,TRBJ2-1,.,TGTGCCAGCAGCTTTCCGGGACTAGTTGAGCAGTTCTTC,CASSFPGLVEQFF
TRBV29-1,TRBD1,TRBJ2-7,.,TGCAGCGTGGGGGGACAGGGAAGGGGTATATACGAGCAGTACTTC,CSVGGQGRGIYEQYF
TRBV30,TRBD1,TRBJ2-7,once,TGTGCCTGGAGCCGGAGACAGGGGGTAGAGCAGTACTTC,CAWSRRQGVEQYF
TRBV6-6,TRBD2,TRBJ2-5,.,TGTGCCAGCAGTTACGCACCGGGAGGCAGGGAGACCCAGTACTTC,CASSYAPGGRETQYF
TRBV18,.,TRBJ1-1,few,TGTGCCAGCTCACCGATCAACACTGAAGCTTTCTTT,CASSPINTEAFF
TRBV11-2,.,TRBJ1-1,.,TGTGCCAGCAGCTTTACAGGGCGGACGAACACTGAAGCTTTCTTT,CASSFTGRTNTEAFF
TRBV28,TRBD1,TRBJ1-5,.,TGTGCCAGCAGTTTCGTTTGGGGACAGGGGTTCAATCAGCCCCAGCATTTT,CASSFVWGQGFNQPQHF
TRBV5-4,.,TRBJ2-5,.,TGTGCCAGCAGCCCTCCCACAGGGAAGGAGACCCAGTACTTC,CASSPPTGKETQYF
TRBV6-5,TRBD2,TRBJ2-3,.,TGTGCCAGCACTCTAGCGGGAGCTTTCACAGATACGCAGTATTTT,CASTLAGAFTDTQYF
TRBV12-3/TRBV12-4,.,TRBJ2-2,.,TGTGCCAGCAGTTTGAGTAACACCGGGGAGCTGTTTTTT,CASSLSNTGELFF